This TCR beta chain was identified during a study of CD8 T cells in Susac syndrome (dated by TCRdb to about 2019). Turning to the overall study: Repertoire sequencing was used to test whether CD8+ T cell activation and differentiation in Susac syndrome was antigen driven. The study compared CD8+ T cell repertoire clonality among 12 healthy donors, about 14 Susac syndrome patients and about 16 multiple sclerosis patients.

Turning to this clonotype: Its antigen specificity is not known. No much larger clone exists at a distance of one base, and base qualities are not known.

Peripheral blood CD8+ and CD4+ T cells from healthy donors, Susac syndrome patients and multiple sclerosis patients were profiled using high-throughput TCR beta sequencing. Treatment-naive patients with stable or active relapsing-remitting disease fulfilling revised McDonald criteria were used as multiple sclerosis controls. Bulk CD8+ and CD4+ T cells were purified magnetically by negative isolation, whereas CD8+ TEMRA cells were enriched by FACS. Blood was collected in EDTA tubes and processed within 24 hours, with PBMCs isolated through density gradient centrifugation. PBMCs intended for TCR sequencing were cryopreserved in liquid nitrogen and thawed later in a water bath at 37 degrees C. The sorted or isolated CD4+, CD8+ and CD8+ TEMRA cells had a purity of 90% or higher. From its cysteine to its phenylalanine, the CDR3 spans 16 amino acids. Only the CDR3 portion is preserved as DNA: 48 bases, with reading frame beginning at the first base. V ends up 4 bases short and J 7 bases short, with an unmatched junction base count of 16. The germline V gene yields SGDLS for CDR1 and YYNGEE for CDR2.

Broader findings and caveats from the paper: The number of individuals in the TCR sequencing and HLA analysis was recognized as being relatively small.

RNA was extracted using the RNeasy kit, and roughly 0.5 to 1 microgram was reverse transcribed with random hexamers. TCR beta CDR3 regions were amplified with the immunoSEQ multiplex PCR assay covering 54 Vbeta and 13 Jbeta segments. PCR amplification bias was corrected using a synthetic template baseline for primer optimization and computational correction. The authors' pipeline ran thus. Reads were annotated to V, D and J genes according to IMGT and were analyzed with immunoSEQ Analyzer, with only productive sequences retained. Clonality was calculated as one minus the Shannon entropy normalized by log2 of the number of productive unique sequences. For each patient and control, public and private clones were evaluated within the 100 most prevalent clones. Susac-specific clones were defined as absent from healthy and MS cohorts, 1052 published viral clones and other ImmuneACCESS disease sequences. TCRdb reanalyzed the raw reads on its own, using fastp at Q25 for trimming and MiXCR for clone calling, and kept in-frame beta chains. Under each unique CDR3 protein, matching rows form one entry showing the most common genes and DNA. TCRdb, rather than the study authors, made the V and J calls. This sample comprises 250,000 to 300,000 distinct CDR3 sequences, about 91% of them detected only once. The ten largest make up more than 0.15% of the sample.

The clonotype comes from a human donor with multiple sclerosis. Specimen: CD8+ T cells from PBMCs. The chain couples TRBV9 to TRBJ2-7; a stretch of 8 junction bases matches TRBD1. This receptor has the CDR3 CASSIGGGQAIREQYF. DNA sequence: TGTGCCAGCAGCATAGGTGGGGGACAGGCCATTCGGGAGCAGTACTTC.